This T cell receptor beta chain was identified in a study of OX40 agonist ivuxolimab in advanced cancers. Study context: The patients got ivuxolimab, which is an agonistic anti-OX40 (CD134) antibody. Participants, approximately 80% male, averaged roughly 59 years of age, ranging from roughly 23 to 90. Two patients with cutaneous melanoma and one with hepatocellular carcinoma, three in total, showed partial responses.

The CDR3 contains 16 residues. CDR1 is SEHNR and CDR2 is FQNEAQ in the germline V gene (reference sequence). Trimming at V came to 2 bases and at J to 4 bases, leaving 7 bases not matched to a gene. TCRdb keeps only in-frame clones here, not all; method: immunoSEQ multiplex PCR. The top ten clones hold approximately 3.1% of a sample with about 76,000 clones, roughly 87% of them seen once. Peripheral blood came from all dose cohorts at three timepoints. Sample: CD4+ or CD8+ T cells sorted from blood, taken in a trial of the OX40 agonist ivuxolimab. The sequence was collected from an adult with an advanced solid tumor such as melanoma, head and neck, liver or kidney cancer. This chain links TRBV7-9 with TRBJ1-4; 7 bases are a match to TRBD1. The CDR3 loop is CASSLSLGTVNEKLFF. The CDR3 bases are TGTGCCAGCAGCTTAAGTTTAGGGACAGTTAATGAAAAACTGTTTTTT.